Below are 28 T cell receptor beta chains sequenced from a single sample in a study of PD-1 blockade in classical Hodgkin lymphoma. Profiled with immunoSEQ multiplex PCR; TCRdb holds only in-frame clones, not every one. The table has 10,000 or so clones, 80% to 90% seen once. As to time point: cycle 4 day 1 (C4D1), after less than 7 weeks of nivolumab. Each of the patients experienced relapse following autologous stem cell transplantation, and their brentuximab vedotin exposure differed. The sequenced sample was peripheral blood mononuclear cells (PBMCs), obtained before the fourth cycle of nivolumab. These receptors were obtained from a human donor with classical Hodgkin lymphoma.

The rearrangement links TRBV7-9 to TRBJ2-2; perhaps TRBD1 as D (6 bases). CDR1 is SEHNR, CDR2 FQNEAQ, per germline (reference sequence). V lost 7 bases and J 2 bases, leaving 14 bases between the germline ends. The CDR3 consists of 15 residues. The CDR3 region is CASTPLGGNTGELFF. As DNA, the CDR3 is TGTGCCAGCACCCCACTAGGGGGTAACACCGGGGAGCTGTTTTTT.

The chain employs TRBV14 and TRBJ1-4; D is undetermined. V gave up 1 base and J gave up 12 bases, with 12 bases separating them. This CDR3 is built from 13 residues. CDR1 is SGHDN, CDR2 FVKESK, per germline. The CDR3 is CASSQATRAQLFF. The CDR3 coding sequence is TGTGCCAGCAGCCAAGCGACCCGGGCCCAACTGTTTTTT.

V gene TRBV7-8 combines with J gene TRBJ2-7; 14 bases are shared with TRBD2. The length of the CDR3 is 18 residues. V shed 5 bases, J shed 0 bases, and the junction held 9 bases outside the gene matches. The germline gives CDR1 SGHVS, CDR2 FQNEAQ. The CDR3: CASSPQTSGGADSYEQYF. CDR3 bases: TGTGCCAGCAGCCCACAGACTAGCGGGGGGGCTGACTCCTACGAGCAGTACTTC.

The rearrangement joins TRBV28 to TRBJ1-6, with 7 bases that match TRBD1. The CDR3 consists of 15 residues. The J segment lost 4 bases and the V segment lost 6 bases, leaving 6 bases of the junction unmatched. CDR1 and CDR2 from the germline V gene are MDHEN and SYDVKM. This CDR3 is CASSLRQGYNSPLHF. The DNA for the CDR3 is TGTGCCAGCAGCCTAAGACAGGGATATAATTCACCCCTCCACTTT.

This clone turned up a few times. The chain is built from TRBV2 and TRBJ2-5, with unresolved D. The CDR3 covers 14 residues. V was clipped by 3 bases and J by 3 bases, with 11 bases between them. The V gene's germline CDR1 is SNHLY and CDR2 FYNNEI. For the CDR3, the DNA is TGTGCCAGCAGTGACTCGCAGGCTGAAGAGACCCAGTACTTC. This gives the protein CASSDSQAEETQYF.

The chain carries TRBV14 and TRBJ2-5; D is unresolved. Germline V lookup: CDR1 SGHDN, CDR2 FVKESK. The CDR3 has 12 residues. V gave up 1 base and J gave up 8 bases, with 8 bases separating them. CDR3 sequence reads: CASSQGFETQYF. In DNA form, the CDR3 reads TGTGCCAGCAGCCAAGGCTTTGAAACCCAGTACTTC.

V is TRBV13 and J is TRBJ2-5, with D uncertain. Trimming shortened V by 0 bases and J by 1 base, and 6 bases separated the two germline ends. CDR3 length: 14 amino acids. CDR1 is PRHDT, CDR2 FYEKMQ, per germline (reference sequence). The CDR3 DNA sequence: TGTGCCAGCAGCTTAGGGGCCCCCCAAGAGACCCAGTACTTC. Amino acid sequence: CASSLGAPQETQYF. Using reference TRBV13 and TRBJ2-5 for the parts outside the CDR3, the full variable domain is AAGVIQSPRHLIKEKRETATLKCYPIPRHDTVYWYQQGPGQDPQFLISFYEKMQSDKGSIPDRFSAQQFSDYHSELNMSSLELGDSALYFCASSLGAPQETQYFGPGTRLLVL.

This chain uses TRBV9 with TRBJ1-3; D remains unclear. Germline CDR1 is SGDLS and CDR2 is YYNGEE. The CDR3 sequence is 15 residues long. The V end lost 0 bases, the J end lost 0 bases, and 7 bases lay between the germline ends. The DNA for the CDR3 is TGTGCCAGCAGCGTAGGTCAACTCTCTGGAAACACCATATATTTT. Translation: CASSVGQLSGNTIYF.

The J gene is TRBJ1-3, the V gene TRBV9; no clear D. CDR1 and CDR2 from the germline V gene are SGDLS and YYNGEE. V lost 0 bases, J lost 0 bases, and 4 bases lay in between. This CDR3 has 14 amino acids. The CDR3 bases are TGTGCCAGCAGCGTAGGGGTCTCTGGAAACACCATATATTTT. Residues: CASSVGVSGNTIYF.

This chain connects TRBV18 to TRBJ2-1, with a possible D match to TRBD1 (5 bases). The CDR3 contains 15 residues. The V gene's germline CDR1 is KGHSH and CDR2 LQKENI. The V gene lost 4 bases and the J gene lost 5 bases, with 15 bases spanning the gap. The CDR3 coding sequence is TGTGCCAGCTCACTCGACGGACACAATAACAATGAGCAGTTCTTC. Translation gives CASSLDGHNNNEQFF. Looking up the rest from reference TRBV18 and TRBJ2-1 gives the full variable domain: NAGVMQNPRHLVRRRGQEARLRCSPMKGHSHVYWYRQLPEEGLKFMVYLQKENIIDESGMPKERFSAEFPKEGPSILRIQQVVRGDSAAYFCASSLDGHNNNEQFFGPGTRLTVL.

The V gene is TRBV5-1, the J gene TRBJ2-1; D is unresolved. V was pared by 0 bases and J by 7 bases, with 2 bases between. This CDR3 has 11 residues. Looked up from germline, CDR1 is SGHRS and CDR2 is YFSETQ. The CDR3 here is CASSLANEQFF. In nucleotides, the CDR3 is TGCGCCAGCAGCTTGGCAAATGAGCAGTTCTTC.

The CDR3 sequence: CASSPRTGWSYEQYF. The CDR3 region has the DNA TGTGCCAGCAGCCCACGGACAGGGTGGTCCTACGAGCAGTACTTC. The gene calls are TRBV9 and TRBJ2-7; 8 nucleotides align to TRBD1. V trimming: 4 bases; J trimming: 1 base; junction bases outside the gene matches: 7. The germline V gene has CDR1 SGDLS and CDR2 YYNGEE. The CDR3 is 15 residues long.

This rearrangement joins TRBV5-5 to TRBJ1-1; weak D call: TRBD1 (6 bases). The CDR3 runs 13 residues. V was cut by 7 bases and J by 1 base, with 11 bases left in between. CDR1 is SGHKS, CDR2 YYEKEE, per germline (reference sequence). Written as DNA, the CDR3 is TGTGCCAGCGATCGGGGGGCGAACACTGAAGCTTTCTTT. Translation gives CASDRGANTEAFF.

The chain carries TRBV5-1 and TRBJ2-5; D may match TRBD1 or TRBD2 (6 bases each). V lost 4 bases, J lost 5 bases, and 21 bases lay in between. Germline CDR1 is SGHRS and CDR2 is YFSETQ. The CDR3 spans 16 residues. The CDR3 nucleotides read TGCGCCAGCAGCCCCGGGGGCAGCCTTCTCTCTGAGACCCAGTACTTC. As protein: CASSPGGSLLSETQYF.

This clone was observed a single time. The chain couples TRBV7-3 to TRBJ1-1, with 8 bases matching TRBD1. V gave up 4 bases and J gave up 1 base; unmatched junction bases: 2. The CDR3 loop spans 14 amino acids. CDR1 SGHTA and CDR2 FQGTGA come from the germline V gene. CDR3 coding DNA: TGTGCCAGCAGCTCCGACAGGGGGAACACTGAAGCTTTCTTT. Amino acids: CASSSDRGNTEAFF.

This sequence joins TRBV10-3 and TRBJ2-7; 7 bases fit TRBD1. The CDR3 totals 15 residues. V lost 5 bases and J lost 3; bases outside the gene matches: 10. The germline gives CDR1 ENHRY, CDR2 SYGVKD. Written as DNA, the CDR3 is TGTGCCATCAGTCAATCGGGACAGTCAATCTACGAGCAGTACTTC. Amino acids: CAISQSGQSIYEQYF.

The gene calls are TRBV9 and TRBJ1-2, with D uncertain. Germline V lookup: CDR1 SGDLS, CDR2 YYNGEE. V was pared by 3 bases and J by 0 bases, with 15 bases between. CDR3 length: 16 amino acids. CDR3 DNA: TGTGCCAGCAGCGGAGGCCCCGGACCTTCTAACTATGGCTACACCTTC. Translated: CASSGGPGPSNYGYTF.

The chain has TRBV7-6 and TRBJ1-1; D not certain. The length of the CDR3 is 14 residues. V lost 2 bases and J 3 bases, leaving 10 bases between the germline ends. The germline CDR1 and CDR2 sequences are SGHVS and FNYEAQ. The chain's CDR3 is CASSLLGSYTEAFF. In DNA, the CDR3 is TGTGCCAGCAGCTTACTGGGCAGCTACACTGAAGCTTTCTTT.

This clone has only one observation. The chain couples TRBV9 to TRBJ1-1; a possible D gene is TRBD1 (6 bases). There are 16 residues in the CDR3. Germline V gene lookup returns CDR1 SGDLS and CDR2 YYNGEE. The V gene lost 4 bases and the J gene lost 1 base, with 17 bases spanning the gap. As DNA, the CDR3 is TGTGCCAGCAGCCGTGGGGGGGGCGAATGGAACACTGAAGCTTTCTTT. Amino acid sequence: CASSRGGGEWNTEAFF.

This chain uses TRBV7-9 with TRBJ2-6; 9 bases are shared with TRBD1. The CDR3 runs to 18 residues. J was trimmed by 0 bases and V by 7 bases; bases with no gene match: 10. Germline V gives CDR1 SEHNR, CDR2 FQNEAQ (reference sequence). CDR3 residues: CASMPRDRVDSGANVLTF. CDR3 coding DNA: TGTGCCAGCATGCCTAGGGACAGGGTCGACTCTGGGGCCAACGTCCTGACTTTC.

The V call is TRBV9, the J call TRBJ1-2; TRBD1 is a possible D gene (5 bases). Germline V gives CDR1 SGDLS, CDR2 YYNGEE. There are 14 residues in the CDR3. The ends were cut back, 0 bases at V and 4 bases at J, with 10 bases in the middle. The CDR3 region has the DNA TGTGCCAGCAGCGTAGGGGACTCCGCCTATGGCTACACCTTC. Protein sequence: CASSVGDSAYGYTF.

The V call is TRBV5-1, the J call TRBJ2-7, with D perhaps given as TRBD1 or TRBD2 (5 bases each). The germline CDR1 and CDR2 sequences are SGHRS and YFSETQ. This CDR3 spans 15 amino acids. Trimming took off 0 bases at V and 3 bases at J, with 13 bases between the two ends. The CDR3 loop reads CASSLGGNEGYEQYF. The CDR3 coding sequence is TGCGCCAGCAGCTTGGGGGGCAACGAGGGCTACGAGCAGTACTTC.

The chain uses TRBV5-1 and TRBJ2-5, with 9 bases that match TRBD1. The CDR3 extends over 13 amino acids. Trimming cost V 4 bases and J 6 bases; bases outside gene matches: 4. Germline CDR1 and CDR2: SGHRS and YFSETQ. CDR3 loop: CASSTGQGQTQYF. The CDR3 bases are TGCGCCAGCAGCACGGGACAGGGACAGACCCAGTACTTC.

The chain combines TRBV7-2 with TRBJ2-1; the match to TRBD2 covers 10 bases. Germline assignment: CDR1 SGHTA and CDR2 FQGNSA. V was pared by 5 bases and J by 5 bases, with 6 bases of the junction left unmatched. This CDR3 is 15 amino acids long. In DNA form, the CDR3 reads TGTGCCAGCAGCCCGAGCGGGGGGGCCCACAATGAGCAGTTCTTC. As protein: CASSPSGGAHNEQFF.

This rearrangement joins TRBV29-1 to TRBJ2-7, with D possibly being TRBD1 or TRBD2 (5 bases each). V was pared by 0 bases and J by 2 bases, with 14 bases between. The CDR3 is 15 amino acids. Germline V gene data show CDR1 as SQVTM and CDR2 as ANQGSEA. This chain's CDR3 is CSVEDPRGPTYEQYF. In nucleotides, the CDR3 is TGCAGCGTTGAAGATCCGAGGGGACCTACCTACGAGCAGTACTTC.

This clone is classed as large. The chain couples TRBV4-1 to TRBJ2-7; D remains ambiguous. There are 15 residues in the CDR3. Germline V gene sequence: CDR1 MGHRA, CDR2 YSYEKL. V lost 0 bases to trimming and J lost 5 bases, with 14 bases between them. The CDR3 nucleotides are TGCGCCAGCAGCCAAGAATCTTTCAGTGGGCACGAGCAGTACTTC. Translation gives CASSQESFSGHEQYF.

The CDR3 nucleotides read TGCGCCAGCAGCCCTCGGATGGGCAGGGGATTCATGGAGAGCACTGAAGCTTTCTTT. Protein: CASSPRMGRGFMESTEAFF. The J gene is TRBJ1-1, the V gene TRBV4-1, with D tentatively TRBD1 (6 bases). Trimming removed 4 bases at V and 4 bases at J, with 28 bases between. Germline-derived CDR1 and CDR2 are MGHRA and YSYEKL. This CDR3 contains 19 residues.

The CDR3 reads CASSSNSHYGAYGYTF. The CDR3 DNA is TGTGCCAGCAGTTCGAATTCACATTACGGGGCCTATGGCTACACCTTC. V usage is TRBV28 and J usage is TRBJ1-2, with a weak D call TRBD1 (5 bases). There are 16 residues in the CDR3. Germline V gene data show CDR1 as MDHEN and CDR2 as SYDVKM. V was pared by 4 bases and J by 4 bases, with 19 bases between.